This TCR beta chain emerged from a study of cytomegalovirus exposure and HLA in healthy donors. A multiplex PCR was run with 60 Vbeta primers and 13 Jbeta primers. The table came from immunoSEQ multiplex PCR; TCRdb's copy has only in-frame clones and leaves some out. Of 190,000 or so clones listed, more than 80% were seen once; the top ten hold about 0.63%. This CDR3 is 13 amino acids long. The V gene end was trimmed by 7 bases and the J gene end by 3 bases; junction bases not matched to a gene: 4. Germline CDR1 SQVTM, CDR2 ANQGSEA. At collection, donors were nominally healthy, but unrecorded immune exposures were probable. This clone was observed a few times.

The source of this sequence is a boy younger than 18 in good health and CMV-seronegative. The rearrangement joins TRBV29-1 to TRBJ1-2, with 11 nucleotides matching TRBD1. Specimen: PBMCs. This chain's CDR3 is CSGGTGGDYGYTF. The DNA for the CDR3 is TGCAGCGGAGGGACAGGGGGTGACTATGGCTACACCTTC. The full variable domain, its missing parts supplied by reference TRBV29-1 and TRBJ1-2, is SAVISQKPSRDICQRGTSLTIQCQVDSQVTMMFWYRQQPGQSLTLIATANQGSEATYESGFVIDKFPISRPNLTFSTLTVSNMSPEDSSIYLCSGGTGGDYGYTFGSGTRLTVV.